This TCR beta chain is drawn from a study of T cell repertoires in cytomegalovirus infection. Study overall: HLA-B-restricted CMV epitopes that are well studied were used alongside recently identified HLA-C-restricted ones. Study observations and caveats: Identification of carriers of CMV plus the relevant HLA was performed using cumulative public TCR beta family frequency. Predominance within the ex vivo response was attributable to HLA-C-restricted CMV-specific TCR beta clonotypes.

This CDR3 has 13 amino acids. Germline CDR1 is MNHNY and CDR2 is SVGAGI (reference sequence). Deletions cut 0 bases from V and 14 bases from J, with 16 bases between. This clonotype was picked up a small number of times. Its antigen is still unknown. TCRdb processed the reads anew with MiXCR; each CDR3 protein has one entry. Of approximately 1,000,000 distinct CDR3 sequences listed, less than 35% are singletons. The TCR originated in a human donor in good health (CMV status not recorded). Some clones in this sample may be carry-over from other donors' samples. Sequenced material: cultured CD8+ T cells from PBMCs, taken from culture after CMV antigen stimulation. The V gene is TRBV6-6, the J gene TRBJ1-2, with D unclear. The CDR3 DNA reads TGTGCCAGCAGTTACTCGGGGTTAGAACGTCGGACCTTC. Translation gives CASSYSGLERRTF.